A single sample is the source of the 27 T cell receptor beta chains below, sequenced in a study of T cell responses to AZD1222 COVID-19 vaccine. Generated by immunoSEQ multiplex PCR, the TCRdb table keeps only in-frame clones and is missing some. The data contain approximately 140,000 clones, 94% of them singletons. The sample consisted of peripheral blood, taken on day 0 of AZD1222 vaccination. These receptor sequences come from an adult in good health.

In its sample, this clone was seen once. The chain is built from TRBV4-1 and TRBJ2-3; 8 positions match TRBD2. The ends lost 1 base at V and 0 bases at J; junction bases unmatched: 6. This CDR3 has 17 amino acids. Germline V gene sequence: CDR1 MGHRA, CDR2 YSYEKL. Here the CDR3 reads CASSQVFGGVSTDTQYF. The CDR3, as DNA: TGCGCCAGCAGCCAAGTGTTCGGGGGGGTGAGCACAGATACGCAGTATTTT.

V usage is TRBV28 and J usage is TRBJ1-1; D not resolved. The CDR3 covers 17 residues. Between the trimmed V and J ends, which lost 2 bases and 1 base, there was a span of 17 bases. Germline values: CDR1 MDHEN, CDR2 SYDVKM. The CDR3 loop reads CASSLPEYGGENTEAFF. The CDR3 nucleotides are TGTGCCAGCAGTTTACCTGAGTACGGTGGGGAGAACACTGAAGCTTTCTTT.

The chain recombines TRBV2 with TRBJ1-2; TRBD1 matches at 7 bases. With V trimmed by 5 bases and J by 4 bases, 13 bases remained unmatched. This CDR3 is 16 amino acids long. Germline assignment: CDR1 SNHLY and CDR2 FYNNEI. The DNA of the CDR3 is TGTGCCAGCAGTATGAGCGGGACAGAGGTTTCCTATGGCTACACCTTC. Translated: CASSMSGTEVSYGYTF.

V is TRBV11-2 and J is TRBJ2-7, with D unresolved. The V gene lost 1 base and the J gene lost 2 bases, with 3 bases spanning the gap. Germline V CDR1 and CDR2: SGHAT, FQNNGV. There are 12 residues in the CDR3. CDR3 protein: CASSLVPYEQYV. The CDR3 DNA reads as TGTGCCAGCAGCTTAGTGCCCTACGAGCAGTACGTC.

The CDR3: CAIRARGGNTEAFF. The CDR3, as DNA: TGTGCCATCAGGGCCAGGGGGGGAAACACTGAAGCTTTCTTT. This sequence joins TRBV10-3 and TRBJ1-1, with 7 bases matching TRBD1. Germline CDR1 and CDR2: ENHRY and SYGVKD. J was trimmed by 2 bases and V by 6 bases; bases with no gene match: 6. This CDR3 is 14 amino acids long.

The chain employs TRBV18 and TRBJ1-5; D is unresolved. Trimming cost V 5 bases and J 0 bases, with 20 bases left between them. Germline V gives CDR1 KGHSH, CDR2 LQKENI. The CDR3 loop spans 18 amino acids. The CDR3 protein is CASSNKAPSADSNQPQHF. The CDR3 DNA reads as TGTGCCAGCTCAAATAAAGCCCCGTCAGCGGATAGCAATCAGCCCCAGCATTTT.

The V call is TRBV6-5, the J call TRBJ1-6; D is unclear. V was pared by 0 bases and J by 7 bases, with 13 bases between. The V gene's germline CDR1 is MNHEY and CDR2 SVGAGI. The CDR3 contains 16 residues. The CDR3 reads CASSYSSPFPNSPLHF. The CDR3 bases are TGTGCCAGCAGTTACTCTAGCCCCTTCCCAAATTCACCCCTCCACTTT.

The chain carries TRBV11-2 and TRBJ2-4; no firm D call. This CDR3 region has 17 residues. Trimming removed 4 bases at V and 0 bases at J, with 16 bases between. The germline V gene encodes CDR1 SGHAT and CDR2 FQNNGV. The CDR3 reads CASSSTPGSLAKNIQYF. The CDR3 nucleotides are TGTGCCAGCAGCTCTACTCCAGGTTCCTTAGCCAAAAACATTCAGTACTTC.

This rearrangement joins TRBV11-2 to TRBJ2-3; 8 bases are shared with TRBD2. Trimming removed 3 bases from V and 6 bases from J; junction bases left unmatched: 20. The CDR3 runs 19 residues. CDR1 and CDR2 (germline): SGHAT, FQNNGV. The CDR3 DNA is TGTGCCAGCAGCTTGGGTAGATTGGCGGGGGGACACCTCGGGGATACGCAGTATTTT. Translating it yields CASSLGRLAGGHLGDTQYF.

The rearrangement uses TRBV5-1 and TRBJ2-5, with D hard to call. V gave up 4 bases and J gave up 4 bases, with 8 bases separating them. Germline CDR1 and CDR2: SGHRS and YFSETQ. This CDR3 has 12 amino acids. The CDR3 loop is CASSNQRETQYF. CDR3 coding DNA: TGCGCCAGCAGCAACCAGAGAGAGACCCAGTACTTC.

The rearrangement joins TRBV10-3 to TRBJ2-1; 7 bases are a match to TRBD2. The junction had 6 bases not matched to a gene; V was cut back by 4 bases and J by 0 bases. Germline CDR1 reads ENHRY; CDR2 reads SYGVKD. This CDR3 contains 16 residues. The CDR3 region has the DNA TGTGCCATCAGTGGGTCAAGCGGGAACTCCTACAATGAGCAGTTCTTC. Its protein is CAISGSSGNSYNEQFF.

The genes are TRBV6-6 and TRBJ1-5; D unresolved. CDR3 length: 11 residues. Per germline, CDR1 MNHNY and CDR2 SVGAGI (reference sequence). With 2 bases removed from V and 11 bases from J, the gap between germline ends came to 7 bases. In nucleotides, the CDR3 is TGTGCCAGCAGTTACGGTTCGACCCAGCATTTT. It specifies CASSYGSTQHF.

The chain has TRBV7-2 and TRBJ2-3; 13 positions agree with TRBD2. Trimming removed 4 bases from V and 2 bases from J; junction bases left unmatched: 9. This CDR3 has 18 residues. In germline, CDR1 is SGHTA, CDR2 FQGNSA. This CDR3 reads CASSSGLAGISITDTQYF. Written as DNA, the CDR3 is TGTGCCAGCAGCTCGGGACTAGCGGGGATTTCTATCACAGATACGCAGTATTTT.

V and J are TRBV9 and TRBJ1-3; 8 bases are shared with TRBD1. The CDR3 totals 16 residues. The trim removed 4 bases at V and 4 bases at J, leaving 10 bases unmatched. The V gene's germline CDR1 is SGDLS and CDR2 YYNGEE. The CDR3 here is CASSPRTGKIGNTIYF. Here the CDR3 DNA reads TGTGCCAGCAGCCCCCGGACAGGGAAGATCGGAAACACCATATATTTT.

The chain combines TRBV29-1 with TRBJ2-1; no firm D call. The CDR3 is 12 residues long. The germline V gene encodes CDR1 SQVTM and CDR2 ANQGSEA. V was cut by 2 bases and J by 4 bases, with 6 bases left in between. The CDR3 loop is CSVERDYNEQFF. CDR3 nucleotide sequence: TGCAGCGTTGAACGCGATTACAATGAGCAGTTCTTC.

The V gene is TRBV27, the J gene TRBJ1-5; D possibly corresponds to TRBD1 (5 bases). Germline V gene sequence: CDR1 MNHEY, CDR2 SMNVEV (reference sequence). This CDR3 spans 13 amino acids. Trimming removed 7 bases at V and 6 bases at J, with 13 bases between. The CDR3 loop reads CASNMLRGQPQHF. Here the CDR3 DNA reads TGTGCCAGCAATATGCTAAGGGGTCAGCCCCAGCATTTT.

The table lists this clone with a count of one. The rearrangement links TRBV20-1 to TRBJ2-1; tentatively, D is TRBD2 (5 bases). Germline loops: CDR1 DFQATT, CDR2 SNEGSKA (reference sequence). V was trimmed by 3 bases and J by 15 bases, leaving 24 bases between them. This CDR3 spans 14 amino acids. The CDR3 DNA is TGCAGTGCTAGTCTTTCCGGGGAGCCGATATCGCGGTTCTTC. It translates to CSASLSGEPISRFF.

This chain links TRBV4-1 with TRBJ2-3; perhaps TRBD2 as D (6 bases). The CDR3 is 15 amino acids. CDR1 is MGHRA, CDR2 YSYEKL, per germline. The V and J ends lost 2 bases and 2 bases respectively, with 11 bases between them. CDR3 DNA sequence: TGCGCCAGCAGCCAACTAGCGCTCCACACAGATACGCAGTATTTT. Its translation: CASSQLALHTDTQYF.

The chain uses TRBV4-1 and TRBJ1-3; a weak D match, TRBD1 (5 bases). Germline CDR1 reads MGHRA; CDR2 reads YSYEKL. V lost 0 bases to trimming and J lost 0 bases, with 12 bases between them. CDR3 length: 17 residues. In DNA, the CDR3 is TGCGCCAGCAGCCAAGACGGCGGGGCCCACTCTGGAAACACCATATATTTT. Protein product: CASSQDGGAHSGNTIYF.

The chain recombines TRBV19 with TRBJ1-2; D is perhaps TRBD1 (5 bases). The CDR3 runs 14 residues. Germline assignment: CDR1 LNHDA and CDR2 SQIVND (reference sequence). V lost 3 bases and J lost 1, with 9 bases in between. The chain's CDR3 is CASSIGHINYGYTF. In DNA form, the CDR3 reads TGTGCCAGTAGTATCGGACACATTAACTATGGCTACACCTTC.

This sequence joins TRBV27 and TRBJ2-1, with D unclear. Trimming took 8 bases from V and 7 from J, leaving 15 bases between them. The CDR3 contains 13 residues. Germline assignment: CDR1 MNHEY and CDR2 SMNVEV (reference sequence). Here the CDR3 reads CASAEVGLNEQFF. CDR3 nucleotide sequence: TGTGCCAGCGCCGAGGTCGGTCTAAATGAGCAGTTCTTC.

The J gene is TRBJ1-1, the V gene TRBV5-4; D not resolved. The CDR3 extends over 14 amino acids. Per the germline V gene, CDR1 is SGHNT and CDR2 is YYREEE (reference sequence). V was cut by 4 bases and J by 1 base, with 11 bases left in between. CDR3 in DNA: TGTGCCAGCAGCACACTCGGAGCGAACACTGAAGCTTTCTTT. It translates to CASSTLGANTEAFF.

The CDR3 loop reads CASSVGRGPNQPQHF. CDR3 nucleotides: TGTGCCAGTAGTGTGGGACGGGGGCCCAATCAGCCCCAGCATTTT. The chain joins TRBV19 to TRBJ1-5; a weak D match, TRBD1 (6 bases). Germline-derived CDR1 and CDR2 are LNHDA and SQIVND (reference sequence). The CDR3 loop spans 15 amino acids. The germline V and J ends were trimmed by 5 bases and 3 bases, with 14 bases remaining between them.

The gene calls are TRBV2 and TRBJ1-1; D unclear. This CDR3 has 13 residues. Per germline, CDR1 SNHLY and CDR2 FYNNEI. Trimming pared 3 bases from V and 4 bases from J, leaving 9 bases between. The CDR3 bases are TGTGCCAGCAGTGACGGAGTTGGCACTGAAGCTTTCTTT. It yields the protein CASSDGVGTEAFF.

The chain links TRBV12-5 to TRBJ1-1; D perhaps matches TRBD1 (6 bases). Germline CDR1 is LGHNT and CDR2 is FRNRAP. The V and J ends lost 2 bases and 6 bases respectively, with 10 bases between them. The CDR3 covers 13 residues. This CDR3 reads CASGLQGSAEAFF. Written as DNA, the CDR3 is TGTGCTAGTGGTTTGCAGGGGAGCGCTGAAGCTTTCTTT. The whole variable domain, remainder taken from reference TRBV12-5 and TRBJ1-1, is DARVTQTPRHKVTEMGQEVTMRCQPILGHNTVFWYRQTMMQGLELLAYFRNRAPLDDSGMPKDRFSAEMPDATLATLKIQPSEPRDSAVYFCASGLQGSAEAFFGQGTRLTVV.

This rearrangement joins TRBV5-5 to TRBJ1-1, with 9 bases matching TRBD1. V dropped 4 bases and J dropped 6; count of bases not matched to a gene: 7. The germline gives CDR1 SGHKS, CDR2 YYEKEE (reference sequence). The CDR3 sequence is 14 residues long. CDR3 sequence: CASSAPGQGPEAFF. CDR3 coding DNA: TGTGCCAGCAGCGCACCGGGACAGGGCCCTGAAGCTTTCTTT.

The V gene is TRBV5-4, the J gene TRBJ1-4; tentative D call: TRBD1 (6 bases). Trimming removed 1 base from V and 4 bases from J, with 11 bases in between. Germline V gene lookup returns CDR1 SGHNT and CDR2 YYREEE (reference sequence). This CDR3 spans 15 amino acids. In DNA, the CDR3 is TGTGCCAGCAGCTTGTCCGGGACACTTAATGAAAAACTGTTTTTT. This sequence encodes CASSLSGTLNEKLFF.